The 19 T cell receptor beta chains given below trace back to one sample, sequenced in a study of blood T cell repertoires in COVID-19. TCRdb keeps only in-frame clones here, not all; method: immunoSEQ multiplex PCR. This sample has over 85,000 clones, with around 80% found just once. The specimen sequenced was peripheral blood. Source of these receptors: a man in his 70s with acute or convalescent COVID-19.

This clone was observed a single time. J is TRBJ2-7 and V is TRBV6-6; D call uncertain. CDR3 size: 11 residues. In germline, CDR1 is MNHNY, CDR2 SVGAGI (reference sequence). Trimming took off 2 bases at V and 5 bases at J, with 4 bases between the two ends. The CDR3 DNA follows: TGTGCCAGCAGTTACCGAGACGAGCAGTACTTC. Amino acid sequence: CASSYRDEQYF.

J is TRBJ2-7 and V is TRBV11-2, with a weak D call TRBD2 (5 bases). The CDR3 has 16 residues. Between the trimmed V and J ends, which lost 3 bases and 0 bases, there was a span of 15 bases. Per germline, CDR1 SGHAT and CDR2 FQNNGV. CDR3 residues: CASSLAAAVRSYEQYF. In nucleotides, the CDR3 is TGTGCCAGCAGCTTGGCAGCGGCGGTCCGCTCCTACGAGCAGTACTTC.

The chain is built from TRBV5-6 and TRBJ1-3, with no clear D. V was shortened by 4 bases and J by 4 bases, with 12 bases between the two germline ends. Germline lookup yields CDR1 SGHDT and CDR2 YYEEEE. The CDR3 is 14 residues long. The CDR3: CASSPAGGGNTIYF. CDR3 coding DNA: TGTGCCAGCAGCCCTGCGGGAGGGGGAAACACCATATATTTT.

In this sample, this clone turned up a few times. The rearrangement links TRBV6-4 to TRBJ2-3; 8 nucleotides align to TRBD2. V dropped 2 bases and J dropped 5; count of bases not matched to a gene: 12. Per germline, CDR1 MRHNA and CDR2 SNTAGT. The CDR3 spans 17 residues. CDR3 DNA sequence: TGTGCCAGCAGTGACAAGGCGGGAGGAGGAAGGGGAGATACGCAGTATTTT. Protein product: CASSDKAGGGRGDTQYF.

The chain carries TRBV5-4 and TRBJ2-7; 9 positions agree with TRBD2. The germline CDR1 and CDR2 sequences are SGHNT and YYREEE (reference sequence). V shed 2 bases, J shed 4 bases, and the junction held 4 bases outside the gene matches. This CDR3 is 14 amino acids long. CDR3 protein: CASSLAGGWYEQYF. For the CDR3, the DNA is TGTGCCAGCAGCTTAGCGGGAGGTTGGTACGAGCAGTACTTC.

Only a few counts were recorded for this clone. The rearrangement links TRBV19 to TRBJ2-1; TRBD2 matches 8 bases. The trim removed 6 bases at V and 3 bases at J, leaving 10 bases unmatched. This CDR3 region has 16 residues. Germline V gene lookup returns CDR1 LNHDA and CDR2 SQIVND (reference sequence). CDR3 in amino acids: CASSRSGRGFYNEQFF. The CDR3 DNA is TGTGCCAGTAGCAGGAGCGGGAGAGGCTTCTACAATGAGCAGTTCTTC. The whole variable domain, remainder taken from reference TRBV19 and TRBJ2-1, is DGGITQSPKYLFRKEGQNVTLSCEQNLNHDAMYWYRQDPGQGLRLIYYSQIVNDFQKGDIAEGYSVSREKKESFPLTVTSAQKNPTAFYLCASSRSGRGFYNEQFFGPGTRLTVL.

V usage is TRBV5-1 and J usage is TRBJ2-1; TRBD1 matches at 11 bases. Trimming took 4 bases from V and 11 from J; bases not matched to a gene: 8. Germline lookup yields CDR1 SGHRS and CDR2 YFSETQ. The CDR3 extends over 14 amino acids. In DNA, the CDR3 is TGCGCCAGCAGCCTGGGACAGGGGGAGGTTCAGCAGTTCTTC. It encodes CASSLGQGEVQQFF.

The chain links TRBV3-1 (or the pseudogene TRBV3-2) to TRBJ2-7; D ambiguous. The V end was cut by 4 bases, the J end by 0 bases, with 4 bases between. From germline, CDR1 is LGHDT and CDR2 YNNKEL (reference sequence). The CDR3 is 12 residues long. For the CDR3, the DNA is TGTGCCAGCAGCCCGAGCTCCTACGAGCAGTACTTC. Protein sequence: CASSPSSYEQYF.

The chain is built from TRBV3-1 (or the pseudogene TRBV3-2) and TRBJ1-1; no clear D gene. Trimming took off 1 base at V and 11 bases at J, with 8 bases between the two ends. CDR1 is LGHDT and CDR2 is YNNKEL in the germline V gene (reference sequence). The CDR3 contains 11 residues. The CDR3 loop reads CASSQALNAFF. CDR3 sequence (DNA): TGTGCCAGCAGCCAAGCTCTAAATGCTTTCTTT.

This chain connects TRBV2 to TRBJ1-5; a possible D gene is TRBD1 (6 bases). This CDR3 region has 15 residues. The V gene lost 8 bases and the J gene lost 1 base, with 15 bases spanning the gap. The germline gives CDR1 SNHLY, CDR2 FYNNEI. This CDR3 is CASATGFASNQPQHF. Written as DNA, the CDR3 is TGTGCCAGCGCAACAGGGTTCGCAAGCAATCAGCCCCAGCATTTT.

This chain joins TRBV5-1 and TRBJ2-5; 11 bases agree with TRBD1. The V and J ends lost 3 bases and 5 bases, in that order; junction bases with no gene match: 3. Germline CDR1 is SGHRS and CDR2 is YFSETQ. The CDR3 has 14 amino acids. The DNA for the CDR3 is TGCGCCAGCAGCTCCGGGACAGGGGGGGAGACCCAGTACTTC. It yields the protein CASSSGTGGETQYF.

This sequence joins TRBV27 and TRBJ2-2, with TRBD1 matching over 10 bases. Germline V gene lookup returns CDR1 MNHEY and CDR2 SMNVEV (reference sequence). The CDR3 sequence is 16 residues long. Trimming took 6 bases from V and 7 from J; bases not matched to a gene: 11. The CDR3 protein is CASSDPGQGRNGELFF. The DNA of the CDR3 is TGTGCCAGCAGCGATCCGGGACAGGGGAGGAACGGGGAGCTGTTTTTT.

The CDR3 here is CASSSFTSSGNTIYF. For the CDR3, the DNA is TGTGCCAGCAGCTCGTTCACGAGCTCTGGAAACACCATATATTTT. This chain uses TRBV7-6 with TRBJ1-3, with no clear D. V gave up 4 bases and J gave up 0 bases, with 10 bases separating them. The CDR3 sequence is 15 residues long. Germline loops: CDR1 SGHVS, CDR2 FNYEAQ.

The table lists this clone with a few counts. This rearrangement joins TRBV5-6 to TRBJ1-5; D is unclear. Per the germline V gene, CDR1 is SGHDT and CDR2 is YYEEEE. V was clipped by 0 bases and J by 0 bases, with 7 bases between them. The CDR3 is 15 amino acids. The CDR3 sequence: CASSLGPHSNQPQHF. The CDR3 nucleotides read TGTGCCAGCAGCTTGGGGCCCCATAGCAATCAGCCCCAGCATTTT.

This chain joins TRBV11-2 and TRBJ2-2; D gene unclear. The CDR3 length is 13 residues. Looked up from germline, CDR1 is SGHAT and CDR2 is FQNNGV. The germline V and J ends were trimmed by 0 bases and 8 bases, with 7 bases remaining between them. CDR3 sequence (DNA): TGTGCCAGCAGCTTAGAGGCCTGGGGGGAGCTGTTTTTT. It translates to CASSLEAWGELFF.

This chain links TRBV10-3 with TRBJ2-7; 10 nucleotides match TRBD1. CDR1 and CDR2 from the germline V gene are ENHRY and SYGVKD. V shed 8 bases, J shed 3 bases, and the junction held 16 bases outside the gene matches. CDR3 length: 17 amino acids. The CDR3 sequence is CAIAGQGTLGLNYEQYF. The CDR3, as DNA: TGTGCCATCGCGGGACAGGGGACATTGGGACTAAACTACGAGCAGTACTTC.

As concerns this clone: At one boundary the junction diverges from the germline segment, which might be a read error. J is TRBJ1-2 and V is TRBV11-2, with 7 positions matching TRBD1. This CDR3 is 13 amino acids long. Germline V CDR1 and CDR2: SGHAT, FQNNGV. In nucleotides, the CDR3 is TGTGCCAGCAGCGTAGACAGGGCAGATGGCTACACCTTC. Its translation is CASSVDRADGYTF.

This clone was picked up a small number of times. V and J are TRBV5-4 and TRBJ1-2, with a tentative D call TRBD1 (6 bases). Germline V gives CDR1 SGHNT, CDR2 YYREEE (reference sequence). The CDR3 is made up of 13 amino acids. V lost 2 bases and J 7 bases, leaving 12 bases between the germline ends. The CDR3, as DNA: TGTGCCAGCAGCTTACAGGGCTCTACTGGCTACACCTTC. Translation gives CASSLQGSTGYTF.

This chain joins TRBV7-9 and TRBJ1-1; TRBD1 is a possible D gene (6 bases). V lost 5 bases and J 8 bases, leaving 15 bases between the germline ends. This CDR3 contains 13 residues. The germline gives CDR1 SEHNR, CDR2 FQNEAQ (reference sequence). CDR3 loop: CASSVNDDREAFF. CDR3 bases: TGTGCCAGCAGCGTAAATGACGACAGGGAAGCTTTCTTT.